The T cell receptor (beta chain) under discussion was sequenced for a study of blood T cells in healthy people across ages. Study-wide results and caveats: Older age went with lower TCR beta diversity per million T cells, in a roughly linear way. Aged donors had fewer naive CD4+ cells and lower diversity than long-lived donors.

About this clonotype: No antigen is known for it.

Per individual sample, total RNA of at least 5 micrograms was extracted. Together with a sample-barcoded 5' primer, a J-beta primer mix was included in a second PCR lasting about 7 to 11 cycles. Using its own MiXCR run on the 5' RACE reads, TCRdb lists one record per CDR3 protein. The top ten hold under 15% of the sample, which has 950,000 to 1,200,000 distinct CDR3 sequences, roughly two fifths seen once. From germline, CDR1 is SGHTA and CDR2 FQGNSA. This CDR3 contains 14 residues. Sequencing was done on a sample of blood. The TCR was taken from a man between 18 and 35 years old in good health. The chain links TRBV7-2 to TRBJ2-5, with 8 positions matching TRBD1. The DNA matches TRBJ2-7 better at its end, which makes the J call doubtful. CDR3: CASSLADRDCEQYF. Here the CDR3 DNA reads TGTGCCAGCAGCTTGGCGGACAGGGACTGCGAGCAGTACTTC.